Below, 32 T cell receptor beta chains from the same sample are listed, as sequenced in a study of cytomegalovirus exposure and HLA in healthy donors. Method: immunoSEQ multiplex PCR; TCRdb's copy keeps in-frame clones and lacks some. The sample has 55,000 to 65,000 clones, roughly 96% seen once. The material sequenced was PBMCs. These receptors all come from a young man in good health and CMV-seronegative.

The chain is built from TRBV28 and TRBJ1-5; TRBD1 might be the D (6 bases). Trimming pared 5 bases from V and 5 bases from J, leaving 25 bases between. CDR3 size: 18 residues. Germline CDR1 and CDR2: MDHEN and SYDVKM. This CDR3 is CASSPNRGYREGDQPQHF. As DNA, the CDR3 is TGTGCCAGCAGTCCCAATCGCGGGTACAGGGAGGGGGATCAGCCCCAGCATTTT. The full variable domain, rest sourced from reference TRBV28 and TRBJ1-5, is DVKVTQSSRYLVKRTGEKVFLECVQDMDHENMFWYRQDPGLGLRLIYFSYDVKMKEKGDIPEGYSVSREKKERFSLILESASTNQTSMYLCASSPNRGYREGDQPQHFGDGTRLSIL.

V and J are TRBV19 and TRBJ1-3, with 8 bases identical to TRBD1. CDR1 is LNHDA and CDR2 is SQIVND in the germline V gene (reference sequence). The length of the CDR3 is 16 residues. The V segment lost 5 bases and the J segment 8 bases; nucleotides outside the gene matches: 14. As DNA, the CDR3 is TGTGCCAGTAGTCCCTCCCCGGGACAGGACTTCGACACCATATATTTT. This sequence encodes CASSPSPGQDFDTIYF.

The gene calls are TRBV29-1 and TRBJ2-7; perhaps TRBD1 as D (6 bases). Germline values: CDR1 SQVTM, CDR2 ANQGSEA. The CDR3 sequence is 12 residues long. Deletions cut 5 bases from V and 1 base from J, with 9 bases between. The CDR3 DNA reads TGCAGCGTTTGGGGGCAGTCCTACGAGCAGTACTTC. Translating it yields CSVWGQSYEQYF.

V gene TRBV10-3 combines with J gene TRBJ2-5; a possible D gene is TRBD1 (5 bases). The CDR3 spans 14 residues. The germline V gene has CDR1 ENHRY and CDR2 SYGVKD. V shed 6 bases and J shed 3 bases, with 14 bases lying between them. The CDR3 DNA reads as TGTGCCATCAGCAAGACGGGCAGGGAAGAGACCCAGTACTTC. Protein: CAISKTGREETQYF.

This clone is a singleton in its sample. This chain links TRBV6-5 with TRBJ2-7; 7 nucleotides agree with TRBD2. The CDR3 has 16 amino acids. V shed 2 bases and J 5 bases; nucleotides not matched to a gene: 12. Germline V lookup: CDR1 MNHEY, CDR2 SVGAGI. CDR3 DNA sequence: TGTGCCAGCAGTTACGTCCTGGGACTACGGACTCACGAGCAGTACTTC. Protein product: CASSYVLGLRTHEQYF.

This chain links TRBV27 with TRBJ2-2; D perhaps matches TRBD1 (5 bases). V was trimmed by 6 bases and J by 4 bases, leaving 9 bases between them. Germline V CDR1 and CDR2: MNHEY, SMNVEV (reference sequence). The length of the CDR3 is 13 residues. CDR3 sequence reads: CASSPGFTGELFF. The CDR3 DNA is TGTGCCAGCAGCCCAGGGTTCACCGGGGAGCTGTTTTTT.

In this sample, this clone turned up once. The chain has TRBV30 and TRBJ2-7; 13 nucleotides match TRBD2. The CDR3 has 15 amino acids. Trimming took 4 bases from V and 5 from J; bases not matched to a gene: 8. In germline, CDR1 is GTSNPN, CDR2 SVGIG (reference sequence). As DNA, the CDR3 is TGTGCCTGGACCAGGACTAGCGGGAGTACCAACGAGCAGTACTTC. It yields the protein CAWTRTSGSTNEQYF. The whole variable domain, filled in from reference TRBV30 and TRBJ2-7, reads SQTIHQWPATLVQPVGSPLSLECTVEGTSNPNLYWYRQAAGRGLQLLFYSVGIGQISSEVPQNLSASRPQDRQFILSSKKLLLSDSGFYLCAWTRTSGSTNEQYFGPGTRLTVT.

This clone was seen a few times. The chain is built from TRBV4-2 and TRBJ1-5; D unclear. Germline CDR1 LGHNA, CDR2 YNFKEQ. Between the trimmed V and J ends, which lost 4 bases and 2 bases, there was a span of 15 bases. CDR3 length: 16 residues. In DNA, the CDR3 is TGTGCCAGCAGCCTCGTGGAGGGTACCGGCAATCAGCCCCAGCATTTT. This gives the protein CASSLVEGTGNQPQHF.

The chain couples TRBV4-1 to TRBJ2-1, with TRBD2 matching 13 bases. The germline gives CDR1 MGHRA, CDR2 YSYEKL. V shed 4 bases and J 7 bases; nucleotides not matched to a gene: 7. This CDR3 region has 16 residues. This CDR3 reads CASSLELAGGLNEQFF. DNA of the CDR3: TGCGCCAGCAGCCTCGAACTAGCGGGAGGGCTGAATGAGCAGTTCTTC.

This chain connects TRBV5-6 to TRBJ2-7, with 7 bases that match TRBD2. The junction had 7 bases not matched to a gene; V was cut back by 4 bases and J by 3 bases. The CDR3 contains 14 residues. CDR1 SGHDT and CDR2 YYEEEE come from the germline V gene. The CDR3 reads CASSRGRDYYEQYF. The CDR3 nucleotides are TGTGCCAGCAGCCGAGGACGGGACTACTACGAGCAGTACTTC.

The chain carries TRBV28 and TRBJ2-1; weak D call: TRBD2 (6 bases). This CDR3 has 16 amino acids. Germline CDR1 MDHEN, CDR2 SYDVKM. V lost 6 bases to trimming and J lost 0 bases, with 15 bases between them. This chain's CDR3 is CASRPTSFISYNEQFF. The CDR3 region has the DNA TGTGCCAGCAGACCCACTAGCTTCATCTCCTACAATGAGCAGTTCTTC.

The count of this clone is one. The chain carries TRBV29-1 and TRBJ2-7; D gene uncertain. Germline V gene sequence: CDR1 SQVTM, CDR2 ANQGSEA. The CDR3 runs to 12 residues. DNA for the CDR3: TGCAGTGCGAGGAGTGGTTCCTACGAGCAGTACTTC. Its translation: CSARSGSYEQYF.

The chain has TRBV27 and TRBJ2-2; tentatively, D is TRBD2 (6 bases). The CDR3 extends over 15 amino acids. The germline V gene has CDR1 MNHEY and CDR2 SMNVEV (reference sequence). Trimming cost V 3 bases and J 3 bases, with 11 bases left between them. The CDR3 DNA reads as TGTGCCAGCAGTTTTGGTAGCGGATACACCGGGGAGCTGTTTTTT. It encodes CASSFGSGYTGELFF.

The CDR3, as DNA: TGCAGCGTTGAAGAGCAGGGAGGAGAGACCCAGTACTTC. Translating it yields CSVEEQGGETQYF. V and J are TRBV29-1 and TRBJ2-5; TRBD2 might be the D (6 bases). In germline, CDR1 is SQVTM, CDR2 ANQGSEA. This CDR3 has 13 residues. Trimming cost V 0 bases and J 4 bases, with 9 bases left between them.

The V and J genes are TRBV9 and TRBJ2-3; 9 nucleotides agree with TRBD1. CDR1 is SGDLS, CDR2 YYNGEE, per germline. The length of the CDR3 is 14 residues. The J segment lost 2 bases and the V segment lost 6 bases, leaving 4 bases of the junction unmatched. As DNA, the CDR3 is TGTGCCAGCAACAGACAGGGGGACACAGATACGCAGTATTTT. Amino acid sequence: CASNRQGDTDTQYF.

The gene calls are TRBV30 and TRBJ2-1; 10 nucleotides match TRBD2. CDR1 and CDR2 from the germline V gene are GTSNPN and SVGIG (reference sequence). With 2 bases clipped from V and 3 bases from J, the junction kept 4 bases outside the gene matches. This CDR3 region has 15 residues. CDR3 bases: TGTGCCTGGAGTAGGCTAGCGGGGGTCTACAATGAGCAGTTCTTC. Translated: CAWSRLAGVYNEQFF.

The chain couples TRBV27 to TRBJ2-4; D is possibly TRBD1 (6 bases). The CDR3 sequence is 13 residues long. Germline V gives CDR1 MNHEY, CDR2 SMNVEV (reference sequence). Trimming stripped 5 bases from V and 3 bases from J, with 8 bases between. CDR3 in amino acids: CASSGDNKNIQYF. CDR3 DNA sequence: TGTGCCAGCAGTGGGGACAACAAAAACATTCAGTACTTC.

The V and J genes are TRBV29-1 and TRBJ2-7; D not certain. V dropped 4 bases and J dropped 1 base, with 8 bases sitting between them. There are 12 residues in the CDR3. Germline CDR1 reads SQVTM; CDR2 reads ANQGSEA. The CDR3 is CSVGGSSYEQYF. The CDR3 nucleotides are TGCAGCGTTGGTGGTAGTTCCTACGAGCAGTACTTC.

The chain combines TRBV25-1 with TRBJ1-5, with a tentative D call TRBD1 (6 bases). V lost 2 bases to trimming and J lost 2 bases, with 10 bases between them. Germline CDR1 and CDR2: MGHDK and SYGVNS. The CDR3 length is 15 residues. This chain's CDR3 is CASSEGAGGNQPQHF. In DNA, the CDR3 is TGTGCCAGCAGTGAAGGGGCAGGGGGCAATCAGCCCCAGCATTTT.

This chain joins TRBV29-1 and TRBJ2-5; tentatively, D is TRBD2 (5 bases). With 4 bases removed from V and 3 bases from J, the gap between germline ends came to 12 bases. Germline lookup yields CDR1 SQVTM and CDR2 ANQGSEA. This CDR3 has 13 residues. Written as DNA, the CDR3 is TGCAGCGTTGCGGGAAGTTCCAAAGAGACCCAGTACTTC. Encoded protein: CSVAGSSKETQYF.

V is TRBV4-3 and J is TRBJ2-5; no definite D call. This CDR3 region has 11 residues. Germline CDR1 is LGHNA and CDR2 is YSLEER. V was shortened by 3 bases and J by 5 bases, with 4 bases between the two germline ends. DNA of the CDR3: TGCGCCAGCAGCCACGGGGAGACCCAGTACTTC. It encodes CASSHGETQYF.

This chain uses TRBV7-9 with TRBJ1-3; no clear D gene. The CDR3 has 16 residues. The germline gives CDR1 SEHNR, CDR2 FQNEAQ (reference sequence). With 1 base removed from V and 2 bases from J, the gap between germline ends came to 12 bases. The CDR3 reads CASSLGRAGTGNTIYF. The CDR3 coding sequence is TGTGCCAGCAGCTTAGGTCGGGCCGGGACTGGAAACACCATATATTTT.

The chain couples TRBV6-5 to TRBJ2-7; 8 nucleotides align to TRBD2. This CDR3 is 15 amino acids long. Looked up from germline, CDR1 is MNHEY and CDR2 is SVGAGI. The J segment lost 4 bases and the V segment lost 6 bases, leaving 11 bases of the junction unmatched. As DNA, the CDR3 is TGTGCCAGCAGCCCTGCCCCGGGAGGGCCGTACGAGCAGTACTTC. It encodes CASSPAPGGPYEQYF.

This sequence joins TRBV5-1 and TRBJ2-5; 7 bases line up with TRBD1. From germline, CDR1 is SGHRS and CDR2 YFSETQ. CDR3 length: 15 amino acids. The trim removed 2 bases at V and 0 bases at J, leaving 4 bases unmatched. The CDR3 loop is CASSFETGYQETQYF. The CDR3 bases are TGCGCCAGCAGCTTTGAGACAGGGTACCAAGAGACCCAGTACTTC.

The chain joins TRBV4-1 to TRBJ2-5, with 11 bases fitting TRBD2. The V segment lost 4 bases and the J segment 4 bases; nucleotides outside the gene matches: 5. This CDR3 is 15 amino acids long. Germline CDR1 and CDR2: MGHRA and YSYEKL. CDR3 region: CASSLLAGGRETQYF. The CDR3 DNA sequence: TGCGCCAGCAGCCTCCTAGCGGGGGGTCGAGAGACCCAGTACTTC.

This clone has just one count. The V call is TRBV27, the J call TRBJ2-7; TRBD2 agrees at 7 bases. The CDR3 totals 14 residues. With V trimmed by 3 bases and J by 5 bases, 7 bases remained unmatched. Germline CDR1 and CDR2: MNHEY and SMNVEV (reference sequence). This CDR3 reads CASSFAGVLDEQYF. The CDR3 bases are TGTGCCAGCAGTTTCGCGGGGGTCCTCGACGAGCAGTACTTC.

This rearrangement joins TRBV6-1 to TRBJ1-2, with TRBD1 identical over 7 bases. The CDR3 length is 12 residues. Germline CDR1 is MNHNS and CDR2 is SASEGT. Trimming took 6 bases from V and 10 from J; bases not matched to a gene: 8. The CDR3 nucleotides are TGTGCCAGCAGGAATCTTGACAGGGACTACACCTTC. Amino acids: CASRNLDRDYTF.

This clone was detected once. Here the CDR3 reads CASSLDSGNTIYF. In nucleotides, the CDR3 is TGTGCCAGCAGCTTAGACTCCGGAAACACCATATATTTT. V and J are TRBV7-9 and TRBJ1-3; D is unresolved. The CDR3 covers 13 residues. Germline V gene sequence: CDR1 SEHNR, CDR2 FQNEAQ (reference sequence). V gave up 1 base and J gave up 4 bases, with 5 bases separating them.

The CDR3: CASSSAAGDRLVHEQYF. As DNA, the CDR3 is TGTGCCAGCAGCTCTGCCGCCGGGGACAGGCTCGTCCACGAGCAGTACTTC. The chain is built from TRBV11-1 and TRBJ2-7; 8 nucleotides line up with TRBD1. This CDR3 is built from 17 residues. CDR1 and CDR2 (germline): SGHAT, FQDESV (reference sequence). V lost 4 bases to trimming and J lost 5 bases; unmatched junction nucleotides: 16.

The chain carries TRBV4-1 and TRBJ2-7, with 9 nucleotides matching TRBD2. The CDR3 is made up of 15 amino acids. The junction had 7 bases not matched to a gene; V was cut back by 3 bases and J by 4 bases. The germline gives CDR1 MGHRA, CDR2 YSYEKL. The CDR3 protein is CASSHRTAGGYEQYF. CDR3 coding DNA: TGCGCCAGCAGCCACCGAACGGCGGGAGGGTACGAGCAGTACTTC.

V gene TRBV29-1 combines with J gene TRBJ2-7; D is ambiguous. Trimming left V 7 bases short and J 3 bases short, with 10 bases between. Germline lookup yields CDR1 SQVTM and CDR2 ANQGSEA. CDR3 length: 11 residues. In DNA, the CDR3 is TGCAGCGGAGCCGATAGCTACGAGCAGTACTTC. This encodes CSGADSYEQYF.

CDR3 loop: CASSQNQETQYF. The CDR3 region has the DNA TGTGCCAGCAGCCAGAACCAAGAGACCCAGTACTTC. The chain is built from TRBV6-5 and TRBJ2-5; D unclear. The CDR3 totals 12 residues. V shed 6 bases and J shed 0 bases, with 5 bases lying between them. Germline-derived CDR1 and CDR2 are MNHEY and SVGAGI.